The clone carrying this TCR beta chain was counted a single time. This entry is derived from a study of CD8 T cells in Susac syndrome. Control patients had untreated stable or active relapsing-remitting multiple sclerosis by revised McDonald criteria. Random hexamers were used to reverse transcribe an amount of about 0.45 to 1 ug RNA. TCRdb re-called the immunoSEQ multiplex PCR reads with MiXCR, one entry per CDR3 protein. The table has 200,000 or so distinct CDR3 sequences, roughly 92% seen once. In germline, CDR1 is SEHNR, CDR2 FQNEAQ (reference sequence). V was pared by 0 bases and J by 5 bases, with 3 bases of the junction left unmatched. The CDR3 sequence is 15 residues long.

The chain links TRBV7-9 to TRBJ2-1, with 8 bases lining up with TRBD1. Sequenced input: CD8+ T cells from PBMCs. The TCR originated in a human donor with multiple sclerosis. CDR3: CASSLAGQANNEQFF. The CDR3 DNA follows: TGTGCCAGCAGCTTAGCGGGACAGGCGAACAATGAGCAGTTCTTC.